The 2 T cell receptor beta chains below all came from one sample that was sequenced in a study of T-cell reconstitution after alpha-beta-depleted transplantation in children. The TCRbeta library was prepared with unique molecular identifiers. TCRdb fed the PCR reads into MiXCR, producing one record per CDR3 protein. The sample has about 540,000 distinct CDR3 sequences; about 18% are singletons. Material: PBMCs from the stem cell graft donor, obtained from the stem cell graft. These TCRs come from a human donor who donated a stem cell graft to a child with acute lymphoblastic leukemia.

This clonotype has a handful of counts. The chain uses TRBV5-1 and TRBJ2-7; D is possibly TRBD1 or TRBD2 (6 bases each). The CDR3 covers 15 residues. Germline-derived CDR1 and CDR2 are SGHRS and YFSETQ. Between the trimmed V and J ends, which lost 0 bases and 3 bases, there was a span of 13 bases. The CDR3 here is CASSLVGGMDYEQYF. Here the CDR3 DNA reads TGCGCCAGCAGCTTGGTGGGGGGCATGGACTACGAGCAGTACTTC.

This rearrangement joins TRBV5-1 to TRBJ2-1, with TRBD2 matching 8 bases. V shed 2 bases, J shed 5 bases, and the junction held 6 bases outside the gene matches. The CDR3 extends over 15 amino acids. CDR1 and CDR2 from the germline V gene are SGHRS and YFSETQ. The CDR3 spells CASSFFSGSHNEQFF. The CDR3 DNA sequence: TGCGCCAGCAGCTTCTTCAGCGGGAGCCACAATGAGCAGTTCTTC.